Shown below are 22 T cell receptor beta chains from a single sample sequenced in a study of OX40 agonist ivuxolimab in advanced cancers. The assay was immunoSEQ multiplex PCR, and TCRdb's table has in-frame clones only and misses some. In the table there are some 63,000 clones, 80% to 90% of which are singletons. Material: CD4+ or CD8+ T cells sorted from blood, obtained in a trial of the OX40 agonist ivuxolimab. These receptors were collected from an adult with an advanced solid tumor such as melanoma, head and neck, liver or kidney cancer.

The CDR3 protein is CASSYSTGSPHYGYTF. DNA of the CDR3: TGTGCCAGCAGCTACTCGACAGGGTCCCCTCACTATGGCTACACCTTC. This rearrangement joins TRBV5-8 to TRBJ1-2; 7 bases are shared with TRBD1. CDR3 size: 16 residues. V lost 3 bases and J lost 3; bases outside the gene matches: 11. Germline lookup yields CDR1 SGHTS and CDR2 YDEGEE.

This clone was counted a single time. CDR3 nucleotides: TGTGCCAGCAGCCTATCTAGCGGGGCCTCCTACGAGCAGTACTTC. Amino acid sequence: CASSLSSGASYEQYF. This chain uses TRBV7-6 with TRBJ2-7; 9 bases are shared with TRBD2. V shed 5 bases and J 0 bases; nucleotides not matched to a gene: 5. The germline CDR1 and CDR2 sequences are SGHVS and FNYEAQ. CDR3 length: 15 residues.

This rearrangement joins TRBV6-5 to TRBJ1-2, with a weak D call TRBD1 (5 bases). The germline gives CDR1 MNHEY, CDR2 SVGAGI. V was pared by 0 bases and J by 4 bases, with 6 bases between. This CDR3 is built from 13 residues. In DNA, the CDR3 is TGTGCCAGCAGTTACTCCGGGGGCTATGGCTACACCTTC. This translates into CASSYSGGYGYTF.

This chain connects TRBV7-8 to TRBJ2-5, with 9 bases identical to TRBD2. Germline V CDR1 and CDR2: SGHVS, FQNEAQ. The CDR3 is 17 amino acids. With 5 bases clipped from V and 6 bases from J, the junction kept 16 bases outside the gene matches. This chain's CDR3 is CASSRGVGSGGAKTQYF. The CDR3 bases are TGTGCCAGCAGCAGAGGGGTGGGTAGCGGGGGAGCGAAGACCCAGTACTTC.

V is TRBV13 and J is TRBJ2-4; 12 nucleotides align to TRBD2. Trimming took 1 base from V and 1 from J; bases not matched to a gene: 5. The CDR3 spans 18 residues. The germline V gene encodes CDR1 PRHDT and CDR2 FYEKMQ (reference sequence). CDR3 sequence: CASSLESSGRAAKNIQYF. The CDR3 nucleotides read TGTGCCAGCAGCTTAGAGTCTAGCGGGAGGGCTGCCAAAAACATTCAGTACTTC. The complete variable domain, with remaining parts taken from reference TRBV13 and TRBJ2-4, reads AAGVIQSPRHLIKEKRETATLKCYPIPRHDTVYWYQQGPGQDPQFLISFYEKMQSDKGSIPDRFSAQQFSDYHSELNMSSLELGDSALYFCASSLESSGRAAKNIQYFGAGTRLSVL.

The chain couples TRBV27 to TRBJ2-1, with D hard to call. In germline, CDR1 is MNHEY, CDR2 SMNVEV (reference sequence). The V and J ends lost 2 bases and 5 bases respectively, with 1 base between them. This CDR3 contains 11 residues. The CDR3 loop reads CASSLDNEQFF. The CDR3 coding sequence is TGTGCCAGCAGTTTAGACAATGAGCAGTTCTTC.

This sequence joins TRBV30 and TRBJ1-1, with TRBD1 as a possible D gene (6 bases). V was clipped by 5 bases and J by 1 base, with 8 bases between them. The CDR3 covers 12 residues. Germline CDR1 and CDR2: GTSNPN and SVGIG (reference sequence). The CDR3 sequence is CAWGTPNTEAFF. In nucleotides, the CDR3 is TGTGCCTGGGGGACACCGAACACTGAAGCTTTCTTT.

The chain carries TRBV10-2 and TRBJ1-1; D call uncertain. This CDR3 region has 14 residues. V was clipped by 7 bases and J by 0 bases, with 12 bases between them. Germline CDR1 reads WSHSY; CDR2 reads SAAADI. The CDR3 DNA follows: TGCGCCAGCAACCCGCGGATCATGAACACTGAAGCTTTCTTT. Translating it yields CASNPRIMNTEAFF.

The V gene is TRBV7-9, the J gene TRBJ2-3; D is perhaps TRBD1 or TRBD2 (5 bases each). The germline V and J ends were trimmed by 3 bases and 6 bases, with 7 bases remaining between them. This CDR3 region has 12 residues. Germline V CDR1 and CDR2: SEHNR, FQNEAQ (reference sequence). The CDR3 DNA follows: TGTGCCAGCAGCTTCGAGGGGGATACGCAGTATTTT. Translating it yields CASSFEGDTQYF.

This clone was seen at least ten times. The identical CDR3 is also encoded by other nucleotide sequences in the sample. V usage is TRBV11-2 and J usage is TRBJ2-7, with a tentative D call TRBD2 (6 bases). Germline-derived CDR1 and CDR2 are SGHAT and FQNNGV. CDR3 length: 17 residues. The V gene lost 2 bases and the J gene lost 2 bases, with 19 bases spanning the gap. This CDR3 reads CASSLLPPGEDAYEQYF. DNA for the CDR3: TGTGCCAGCAGCTTATTACCTCCCGGGGAGGACGCCTACGAGCAGTACTTC.

This rearrangement joins TRBV14 to TRBJ1-4; 10 nucleotides agree with TRBD1. This CDR3 contains 15 residues. The germline V gene encodes CDR1 SGHDN and CDR2 FVKESK. V gave up 3 bases and J gave up 6 bases; unmatched junction bases: 4. CDR3 residues: CASSQDGQGDEKLFF. Here the CDR3 DNA reads TGTGCCAGCAGCCAGGATGGACAGGGGGATGAAAAACTGTTTTTT.

Remarks on this clone: The identical CDR3 is also encoded by other nucleotide sequences in the sample. The chain is built from TRBV5-4 and TRBJ2-7; weak D call: TRBD2 (6 bases). Germline-derived CDR1 and CDR2 are SGHNT and YYREEE (reference sequence). The CDR3 sequence is 13 residues long. The ends were cut back, 5 bases at V and 1 base at J, with 10 bases in the middle. CDR3 DNA sequence: TGTGCCAGCAGTCCCGGGGGATCCTACGAGCAGTACTTC. Amino acid sequence: CASSPGGSYEQYF.

The chain uses TRBV5-6 and TRBJ2-7; possibly TRBD2 for D (6 bases). Germline loops: CDR1 SGHDT, CDR2 YYEEEE. V gave up 3 bases and J gave up 2 bases, with 12 bases separating them. The CDR3 extends over 14 amino acids. The CDR3 is CASSSGGSTYEQYF. In DNA, the CDR3 is TGTGCCAGCAGCTCTGGAGGGTCGACCTACGAGCAGTACTTC.

CDR3 in DNA: TGTGCCGCGGGGGCCGGGATGATGAGGACTGAAGCTTTCTTT. It codes for CAAGAGMMRTEAFF. The chain employs TRBV27 and TRBJ1-1; tentatively, D is TRBD1 (6 bases). The germline CDR1 and CDR2 sequences are MNHEY and SMNVEV (reference sequence). V dropped 11 bases and J dropped 5 bases, with 21 bases sitting between them. This CDR3 is built from 14 residues.

This chain joins TRBV19 and TRBJ2-1; TRBD1 matches at 7 bases. This CDR3 has 15 residues. V gave up 7 bases and J gave up 0 bases; unmatched junction bases: 6. CDR1 is LNHDA and CDR2 is SQIVND in the germline V gene (reference sequence). Written as DNA, the CDR3 is TGTGCCAGTAATCCGGGACAGAGCTCCTACAATGAGCAGTTCTTC. Protein: CASNPGQSSYNEQFF. Variable domain in full (rest from reference TRBV19 and TRBJ2-1): DGGITQSPKYLFRKEGQNVTLSCEQNLNHDAMYWYRQDPGQGLRLIYYSQIVNDFQKGDIAEGYSVSREKKESFPLTVTSAQKNPTAFYLCASNPGQSSYNEQFFGPGTRLTVL.

This chain links TRBV4-1 with TRBJ1-4; D possibly corresponds to TRBD1 (6 bases). The CDR3 runs to 14 residues. V lost 4 bases and J lost 8, with 14 bases in between. Germline V lookup: CDR1 MGHRA, CDR2 YSYEKL. Here the CDR3 DNA reads TGCGCCAGCAGCCCGGAGGGGGTATGGGAAAAACTGTTTTTT. The encoded protein is CASSPEGVWEKLFF.

This chain joins TRBV5-1 and TRBJ2-1; 10 positions agree with TRBD1. Unmatched junction bases numbered 7, after V lost 2 bases and J lost 8 bases. CDR3 length: 15 residues. CDR1 is SGHRS, CDR2 YFSETQ, per germline. This chain's CDR3 is CASSFSGQGLDEQFF. Here the CDR3 DNA reads TGCGCCAGCAGCTTCTCGGGACAGGGGTTGGATGAGCAGTTCTTC. The entire variable domain, with the rest obtained from reference TRBV5-1 and TRBJ2-1, is as follows: KAGVTQTPRYLIKTRGQQVTLSCSPISGHRSVSWYQQTPGQGLQFLFEYFSETQRNKGNFPGRFSGRQFSNSRSEMNVSTLELGDSALYLCASSFSGQGLDEQFFGPGTRLTVL.

V usage is TRBV4-2 and J usage is TRBJ2-7, with TRBD1 identical over 7 bases. The CDR3 extends over 17 amino acids. Germline V gene data show CDR1 as LGHNA and CDR2 as YNFKEQ. V shed 3 bases, J shed 5 bases, and the junction held 16 bases outside the gene matches. The CDR3, as DNA: TGTGCCAGCAGCCAGGATGGACCGGGACAGTCGAAGGACGAGCAGTACTTC. Translating it yields CASSQDGPGQSKDEQYF.

The chain is built from TRBV27 and TRBJ2-5; 13 bases are shared with TRBD2. The CDR3 has 15 residues. V dropped 4 bases and J dropped 4; count of bases not matched to a gene: 3. Germline V lookup: CDR1 MNHEY, CDR2 SMNVEV (reference sequence). CDR3 loop: CASSSLAGGPETQYF. The CDR3 nucleotides are TGTGCCAGCAGTTCACTAGCGGGGGGGCCAGAGACCCAGTACTTC.

The J gene is TRBJ1-1, the V gene TRBV4-1; D is unresolved. V was pared by 1 base and J by 4 bases, with 7 bases between. The CDR3 contains 13 residues. Germline V gene data show CDR1 as MGHRA and CDR2 as YSYEKL. CDR3 nucleotide sequence: TGCGCCAGCAGCCAAGTTCGCGGCACTGAAGCTTTCTTT. It encodes CASSQVRGTEAFF.

This clone was seen a few times. The chain recombines TRBV19 with TRBJ1-5, with TRBD1 matching over 7 bases. Germline V gene lookup returns CDR1 LNHDA and CDR2 SQIVND (reference sequence). The V segment lost 5 bases and the J segment 4 bases; nucleotides outside the gene matches: 2. CDR3 length equals 13 residues. CDR3 DNA sequence: TGTGCCAGTAGTCAGGGGGGTAATCAGCCCCAGCATTTT. Translated, it gives CASSQGGNQPQHF.

V is TRBV27 and J is TRBJ2-3, with D uncertain. The V gene lost 3 bases and the J gene lost 5 bases, with 9 bases spanning the gap. CDR3 length: 13 residues. Germline CDR1 MNHEY, CDR2 SMNVEV (reference sequence). The CDR3 nucleotides are TGTGCCAGCAGTTTTGGTAGTGGAGATACGCAGTATTTT. Translation gives CASSFGSGDTQYF.